The clone carrying this T cell receptor (beta chain) occurred once. The sample belongs to a study of control samples from healthy donors and cancer patients. Libraries were prepared by immunoSEQ multiplex PCR; TCRdb keeps only in-frame clonotypes and omits some of them. The data contain 99,000 or so clones, 83% of them singletons. Looked up from germline, CDR1 is SNHLY and CDR2 is FYNNEI. The trim removed 8 bases at V and 6 bases at J, leaving 4 bases unmatched. The CDR3 length is 13 residues. The V gene is TRBV2, the J gene TRBJ1-6; 7 bases align to TRBD1. This sequence originates from a woman aged 45-59 years in good health. Sequencing was carried out using blood. The DNA for the CDR3 is TGTGCCAGCCGGGACAGCTCTAATTCACCCCTCCACTTT. The encoded protein is CASRDSSNSPLHF.